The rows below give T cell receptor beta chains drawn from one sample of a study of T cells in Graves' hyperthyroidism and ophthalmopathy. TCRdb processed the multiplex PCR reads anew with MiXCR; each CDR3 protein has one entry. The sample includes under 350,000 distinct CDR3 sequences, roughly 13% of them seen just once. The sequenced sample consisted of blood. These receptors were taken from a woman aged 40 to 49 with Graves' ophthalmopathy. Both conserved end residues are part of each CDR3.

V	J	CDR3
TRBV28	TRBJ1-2	CAASGDRRYGYTF
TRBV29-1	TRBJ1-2	CSVAGLANYGYTF
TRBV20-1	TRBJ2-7	CSARVLGSYEQYF
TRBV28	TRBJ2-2	CASSWGQGAGELFF
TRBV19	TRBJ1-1	CASSNPGTHEAFF
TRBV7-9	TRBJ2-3	CASSHPEASTTDTQYF
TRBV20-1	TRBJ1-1	CSASTGTGIMKGAFF
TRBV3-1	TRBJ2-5	CASSHATRQFSPKYF
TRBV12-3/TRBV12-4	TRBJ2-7	CASRYSGGSYEQYF
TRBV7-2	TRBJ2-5	CASSRHGAQETQYF
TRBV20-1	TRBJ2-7	CSARDSGGFVYEQYF
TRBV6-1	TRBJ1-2	CASSRTQQNYGYTF
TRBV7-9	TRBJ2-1	CASSHGDFYNEQFF
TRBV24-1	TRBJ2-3	CATSAPGTESTDTQYF
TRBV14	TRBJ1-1	CASSPRALQGGTEAFF
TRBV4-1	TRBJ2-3	CASSQVRHTDTQYF
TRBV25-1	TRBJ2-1	CASRGSGNEQFF
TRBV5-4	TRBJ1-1	CASSARGPTEAFF
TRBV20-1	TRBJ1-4	CSARDGREGEKLFF
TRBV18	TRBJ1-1	CASSPATGRLSTEAFF
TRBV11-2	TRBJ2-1	CASSLPRLAGGPTPSYNEQFF
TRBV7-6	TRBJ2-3	CASSLTGQARDTQYF
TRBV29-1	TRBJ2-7	CSVTTDRNLREQYF
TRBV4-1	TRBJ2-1	CASSQGTSGRDEQFF
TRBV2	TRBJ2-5	CASSEAHGGLGRETQYF
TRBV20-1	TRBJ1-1	CSAGRDGEAFF
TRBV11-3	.	CASSPDGGSTDTQHF
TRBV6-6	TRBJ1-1	CASSYLGQEAFF
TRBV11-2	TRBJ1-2	CASSAGTNYGYTF
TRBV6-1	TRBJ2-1	CASNLAGSSYNEQFF
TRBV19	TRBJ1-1	CASSGTVGTEAFF
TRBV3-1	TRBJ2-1	CASSQVPAARTADEQFF
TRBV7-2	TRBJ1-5	CASSLRYGGQPQHF
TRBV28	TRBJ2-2	CASRETGGFLKLFF
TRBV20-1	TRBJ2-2	CSAHQQNTGELFF
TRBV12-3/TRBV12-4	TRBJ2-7	CASSPRPRLAGGPVQYF
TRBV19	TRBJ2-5	CASSAFPGGGETQYF
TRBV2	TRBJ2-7	CASIETSYEQYF
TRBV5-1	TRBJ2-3	CASSSGGPTGTDTQYF
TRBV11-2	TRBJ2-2	CASSSPISTGELFF
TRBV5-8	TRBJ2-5	CATSRGETQYF
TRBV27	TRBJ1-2	CASSLYLGAPEGYTF
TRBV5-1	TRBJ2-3	CASSKGQDTDTQYF
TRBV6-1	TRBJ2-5	CASNSQGVETQYF
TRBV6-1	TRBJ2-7	CASSPQGRQGTHEQYF